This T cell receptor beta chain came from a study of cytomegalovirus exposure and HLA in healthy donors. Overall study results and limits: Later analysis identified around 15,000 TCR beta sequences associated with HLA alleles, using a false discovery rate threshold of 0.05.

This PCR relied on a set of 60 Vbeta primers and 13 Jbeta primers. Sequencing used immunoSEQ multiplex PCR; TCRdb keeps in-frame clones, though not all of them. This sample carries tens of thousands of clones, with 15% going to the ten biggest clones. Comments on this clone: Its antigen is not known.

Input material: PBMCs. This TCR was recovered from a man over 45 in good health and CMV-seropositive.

The CDR3 here is CASSLVGRGRENTGELFF. The CDR3 DNA reads TGTGCCAGCAGCTTAGTAGGCAGGGGGCGCGAGAACACCGGGGAGCTGTTTTTT. This rearrangement joins TRBV7-8 to TRBJ2-2, with 8 positions matching TRBD1. The CDR3 is 18 residues long. Trimming cost V 1 base and J 1 base; bases outside gene matches: 8. Germline-derived CDR1 and CDR2 are SGHVS and FQNEAQ.